These 13 T cell receptor beta chains came from one sample sequenced in a study of early T cells in non-severe SARS-CoV-2 infection. Using its own MiXCR run on the 5' RACE reads, TCRdb lists one record per CDR3 protein. The data show tens of thousands of distinct CDR3 sequences, about 5% seen once. The source material was whole blood. These receptors came from an adult who was a healthcare worker with PCR-confirmed SARS-CoV-2 infection or an uninfected control (not recorded which).

The chain is built from TRBV4-2 and TRBJ2-7; D is uncertain. Germline V gene lookup returns CDR1 LGHNA and CDR2 YNFKEQ. The CDR3 spans 14 residues. Trimming left V 0 bases short and J 10 bases short, with 16 bases between. The CDR3 reads CASSQDNNVIAQYF. For the CDR3, the DNA is TGTGCCAGCAGCCAAGATAATAATGTGATCGCTCAGTACTTC.

This rearrangement joins TRBV5-1 to TRBJ1-2; 9 bases are a match to TRBD1. The V gene end was trimmed by 4 bases and the J gene end by 4 bases; junction bases not matched to a gene: 5. The CDR3 has 14 residues. Germline assignment: CDR1 SGHRS and CDR2 YFSETQ. The CDR3 bases are TGCGCCAGCAGCGGGGGACAGGGAATCTATGGCTACACCTTC. Amino acid sequence: CASSGGQGIYGYTF.

This clonotype showed up many times. The chain employs TRBV2 and TRBJ2-7, with D possibly being TRBD1 or TRBD2 (5 bases each). CDR3 length: 13 amino acids. The germline CDR1 and CDR2 sequences are SNHLY and FYNNEI. V gave up 4 bases and J gave up 6 bases, with 13 bases separating them. CDR3 coding DNA: TGTGCCAGCAGTGGGGACCGGGCCTCCGAGCAGTACTTC. Protein product: CASSGDRASEQYF.

There are many counts of this clonotype. This chain connects TRBV19 to TRBJ2-7, with a weak D call TRBD2 (5 bases). Between the trimmed V and J ends, which lost 5 bases and 6 bases, there was a span of 14 bases. The germline gives CDR1 LNHDA, CDR2 SQIVND (reference sequence). The CDR3 has 13 amino acids. CDR3 nucleotide sequence: TGTGCCAGTAGTCCTGGGAGCCGCAGCGAGCAGTACTTC. Residues: CASSPGSRSEQYF.

There are many counts of this clonotype. The CDR3 loop is CASSLMRLGAAGSYNEQFF. In DNA form, the CDR3 reads TGTGCCAGCAGTTTAATGAGACTAGGAGCAGCGGGCTCCTACAATGAGCAGTTCTTC. This chain links TRBV28 with TRBJ2-1; weak D call: TRBD2 (6 bases). The CDR3 contains 19 residues. V lost 2 bases, J lost 0 bases, and 20 bases lay in between. Germline assignment: CDR1 MDHEN and CDR2 SYDVKM.

There are many counts of this clonotype. The rearrangement joins TRBV20-1 to TRBJ2-7; TRBD2 aligns across 14 bases. J gave up 7 bases and V 0 bases, and 8 bases lay outside the gene matches. Looked up from germline, CDR1 is DFQATT and CDR2 is SNEGSKA (reference sequence). The CDR3 contains 16 residues. The CDR3, as DNA: TGCAGTGCTAGAGATAGTGGGACTAGCGGGAGTCGGGAGCAGTACTTC. Its translation is CSARDSGTSGSREQYF.

Ten or more counts support this clonotype. V is TRBV5-1 and J is TRBJ2-2, with D uncertain. V was trimmed by 0 bases and J by 1 base, leaving 4 bases between them. In germline, CDR1 is SGHRS, CDR2 YFSETQ. The CDR3 has 14 residues. The CDR3 DNA follows: TGCGCCAGCAGCTTGGGACAGAACACCGGGGAGCTGTTTTTT. This gives the protein CASSLGQNTGELFF.

This clonotype was detected ten times or more. The chain carries TRBV6-2 or TRBV6-3 and TRBJ2-5; 9 nucleotides line up with TRBD2. V was pared by 6 bases and J by 2 bases, with 4 bases of the junction left unmatched. This CDR3 contains 14 residues. Germline CDR1 and CDR2: MNHEY and SVGEGT. In DNA, the CDR3 is TGTGCCAGCAGCCCTGCGGGGGGGCAAGAGACCCAGTACTTC. Its translation is CASSPAGGQETQYF.

This clonotype has at least ten counts. V is TRBV12-3 or TRBV12-4 and J is TRBJ2-7, with a tentative D call TRBD1 (6 bases). Trimming removed 2 bases from V and 4 bases from J, with 12 bases in between. The CDR3 covers 14 residues. This CDR3 reads CASSLSGQPYEQYF. In DNA, the CDR3 is TGTGCCAGCAGTTTATCAGGACAGCCTTACGAGCAGTACTTC.

This clonotype was seen at least ten times. The rearrangement uses TRBV7-9 and TRBJ1-5, with unresolved D. With 2 bases removed from V and 5 bases from J, the gap between germline ends came to 4 bases. Looked up from germline, CDR1 is SEHNR and CDR2 is FQNEAQ (reference sequence). CDR3 length: 12 residues. The DNA for the CDR3 is TGTGCCAGCAGCTTAAACTATCAGCCCCAGCATTTT. This sequence encodes CASSLNYQPQHF.

The CDR3 nucleotides are TGTGCCAGCAGCTTAGTCCACCGATACACGGATACGCAGTATTTT. Its protein product is CASSLVHRYTDTQYF. The chain employs TRBV11-1 and TRBJ2-3, with D hard to call. Germline V lookup: CDR1 SGHAT, CDR2 FQDESV (reference sequence). Trimming took 1 base from V and 6 from J, leaving 14 bases between them. The CDR3 length is 15 residues.

Many counts were recorded for this clonotype. The chain recombines TRBV11-3 with TRBJ2-7; D may be TRBD2 (6 bases). Germline CDR1 reads SGHNT; CDR2 reads YENEEA. The V end lost 5 bases, the J end lost 12 bases, and 20 bases lay between the germline ends. This CDR3 spans 13 amino acids. The CDR3 DNA reads as TGTGCCAGCAGCCTACGGGACTCCTCTGGTGCGTACTTC. Translation: CASSLRDSSGAYF.

This clonotype was found many times. The CDR3 DNA reads TGCAGTGCTAGAGTTCCCCCGCGGGAGTACTTC. Encoded protein: CSARVPPREYF. The chain couples TRBV20-1 to TRBJ2-7, with D possibly TRBD2 on 5 matching bases. V gave up 1 base and J gave up 11 bases, with 12 bases separating them. Germline values: CDR1 DFQATT, CDR2 SNEGSKA (reference sequence). The CDR3 consists of 11 residues.